The rows below give T cell receptor beta chains drawn from one sample of a study of blood T cell repertoires in COVID-19. TCRdb keeps only in-frame clones here, not all; method: immunoSEQ multiplex PCR. The sample yields around 150,000 clones, about 83% seen once. The sample was peripheral blood. The receptors originated from a man aged 55 to 70 with acute or convalescent COVID-19. The CDR3 runs from the conserved cysteine through the conserved F or W. The order of the fields is D gene, V gene, J gene, clone size, CDR3 protein, CDR3 DNA. The D gene is left open where the match is weak. Not all rows give a size; the values are once, few, many and, for expanded clones, a class.

D: TRBD1
V: TRBV4-2
J: TRBJ2-1
size: few
CDR3: CASSQVGTGRNEQFF
DNA: TGTGCCAGCAGCCAAGTCGGGACAGGGCGGAATGAGCAGTTCTTC

D: TRBD2
V: TRBV5-1
J: TRBJ2-2
size: NA
CDR3: CASSSTGGGRSTGELFF
DNA: TGCGCCAGCAGCTCAACCGGCGGGGGTCGAAGCACCGGGGAGCTGTTTTTT

D: TRBD1
V: TRBV5-1
J: TRBJ2-4
size: NA
CDR3: CASSRIGTGSSGKNIQYF
DNA: TGCGCCAGCAGCCGAATTGGGACAGGGAGTAGCGGCAAAAACATTCAGTACTTC

D: NA
V: TRBV5-1
J: TRBJ2-2
size: NA
CDR3: CASSLRDKNTGELFF
DNA: TGCGCCAGCAGCCTCAGGGATAAGAACACCGGGGAGCTGTTTTTT

D: NA
V: TRBV7-3
J: TRBJ1-1
size: NA
CDR3: CASSLGGTNTEAFF
DNA: TGTGCCAGCAGCTTGGGGGGGACGAACACTGAAGCTTTCTTT

D: TRBD2
V: TRBV4-3
J: TRBJ2-1
size: NA
CDR3: CASSQAGSGGYNEQFF
DNA: TGCGCCAGCAGCCAGGCGGGTAGCGGGGGGTACAATGAGCAGTTCTTC

D: NA
V: TRBV2
J: TRBJ1-1
size: few
CDR3: CASSAQVAHEAFF
DNA: TGTGCCAGCAGTGCCCAGGTTGCGCATGAAGCTTTCTTT

D: NA
V: TRBV27
J: TRBJ1-2
size: NA
CDR3: CASSLTRAAGYGYTF
DNA: TGTGCCAGCAGTTTAACCAGGGCGGCAGGATATGGCTACACCTTC

D: TRBD2
V: TRBV6-5
J: TRBJ2-5
size: NA
CDR3: CASSLAGGPWETQYF
DNA: TGTGCCAGCAGTTTAGCGGGGGGGCCTTGGGAGACCCAGTACTTC

D: NA
V: TRBV15
J: TRBJ2-1
size: NA
CDR3: CATRRDTLYNEQFF
DNA: TGTGCCACCCGACGGGACACCTTATACAATGAGCAGTTCTTC

D: TRBD1
V: TRBV6-5
J: TRBJ2-1
size: NA
CDR3: CASSRGTGDNEQFF
DNA: TGTGCCAGCAGTCGAGGGACAGGGGACAATGAGCAGTTCTTC

D: NA
V: TRBV6-5
J: TRBJ1-6
size: NA
CDR3: CASRIPTVYNSPLHF
DNA: TGTGCCAGCAGGATACCGACAGTCTATAATTCACCCCTCCACTTT

D: NA
V: TRBV14
J: TRBJ2-6
size: NA
CDR3: CASSQTGANVLTF
DNA: TGTGCCAGCAGCCAAACAGGGGCCAACGTCCTGACTTTC

D: NA
V: TRBV6-5
J: TRBJ2-5
size: NA
CDR3: CASSYSEQGGPETQYF
DNA: TGTGCCAGCAGTTACTCGGAGCAGGGGGGTCCAGAGACCCAGTACTTC

D: TRBD2
V: TRBV6-6
J: TRBJ2-7
size: NA
CDR3: CASTLAGGFRSYEQYF
DNA: TGTGCCAGCACCCTAGCGGGGGGGTTCCGCTCCTACGAGCAGTACTTC

D: NA
V: TRBV6-5
J: TRBJ2-4
size: NA
CDR3: CASSPRGALDIQYF
DNA: TGTGCCAGCAGTCCCCGCGGGGCCTTGGACATTCAGTACTTC

D: NA
V: TRBV27
J: TRBJ1-6
size: NA
CDR3: CASSPGSYNSPLHF
DNA: TGTGCCAGCAGTCCAGGCTCCTATAATTCACCCCTCCACTTT

D: TRBD2
V: TRBV7-3
J: TRBJ2-3
size: NA
CDR3: CASSLTAGGTDTQYF
DNA: TGTGCCAGCAGCTTAACGGCGGGGGGGACAGATACGCAGTATTTT

D: NA
V: TRBV24-1
J: TRBJ1-1
size: NA
CDR3: CATSDSRGVTEAFF
DNA: TGTGCCACCAGTGATTCGCGGGGGGTCACTGAAGCTTTCTTT

D: NA
V: TRBV6-5
J: TRBJ1-1
size: NA
CDR3: CASSLRYTEAFF
DNA: TGTGCCAGCAGTCTGAGGTACACTGAAGCTTTCTTT

D: NA
V: TRBV7-8
J: TRBJ1-1
size: NA
CDR3: CASSYSFKNTEAFF
DNA: TGTGCCAGCAGCTATAGTTTCAAGAACACTGAAGCTTTCTTT

D: NA
V: TRBV29-1
J: TRBJ2-5
size: few
CDR3: CSVERAEGGQPQETQYF
DNA: TGCAGCGTTGAAAGAGCTGAGGGGGGACAGCCGCAAGAGACCCAGTACTTC

D: TRBD2
V: TRBV24-1
J: TRBJ2-3
size: NA
CDR3: CATSDLTVAGGRTDTQYF
DNA: TGTGCCACCAGTGATTTGACCGTGGCGGGGGGCCGCACAGATACGCAGTATTTT

D: NA
V: TRBV27
J: TRBJ1-2
size: NA
CDR3: CASSQNGGYGYTF
DNA: TGTGCCAGCAGTCAGAACGGGGGCTATGGCTACACCTTC

D: TRBD1
V: TRBV6-5
J: TRBJ2-3
size: NA
CDR3: CASCGQGGTDTQYF
DNA: TGTGCCAGCTGCGGACAGGGCGGGACAGATACGCAGTATTTT

D: TRBD1
V: TRBV6-2/TRBV6-3
J: TRBJ2-7
size: NA
CDR3: CASSPRDRDYYEQYF
DNA: TGTGCCAGCAGTCCCCGGGACAGGGATTATTACGAGCAGTACTTC

D: NA
V: TRBV3-1/TRBV3-2
J: TRBJ1-1
size: NA
CDR3: CASTLSGEAFF
DNA: TGTGCCAGCACCCTCTCAGGGGAAGCTTTCTTT

D: NA
V: TRBV6-5
J: TRBJ2-5
size: NA
CDR3: CASGGGQGALETQYF
DNA: TGTGCCTCAGGGGGGGGGCAGGGGGCTTTGGAGACCCAGTACTTC

D: TRBD1
V: TRBV7-3
J: TRBJ2-3
size: NA
CDR3: CASSPGQGVSTDTQYF
DNA: TGTGCCAGCAGCCCCGGACAGGGGGTTAGCACAGATACGCAGTATTTT

D: NA
V: TRBV5-4
J: TRBJ2-3
size: few
CDR3: CASSLDQTASTDTQYF
DNA: TGTGCCAGCAGCTTGGATCAGACAGCTAGCACAGATACGCAGTATTTT

D: NA
V: TRBV5-6
J: TRBJ2-7
size: few
CDR3: CASSLNRASNYEQYF
DNA: TGTGCCAGCAGCTTGAACAGGGCTTCCAACTACGAGCAGTACTTC

D: NA
V: TRBV18
J: TRBJ1-5
size: NA
CDR3: CASSHDSPNQPQHF
DNA: TGTGCCAGCTCACACGACAGCCCTAATCAGCCCCAGCATTTT

D: NA
V: TRBV30
J: TRBJ1-5
size: NA
CDR3: CAWSAQLNNQPQHF
DNA: TGTGCCTGGAGTGCACAGCTGAATAATCAGCCCCAGCATTTT

D: TRBD1
V: TRBV6-5
J: TRBJ1-2
size: NA
CDR3: CASRRDRGTGYTF
DNA: TGTGCCAGCAGGAGGGACAGGGGGACTGGCTACACCTTC

D: NA
V: TRBV14
J: TRBJ2-7
size: many
CDR3: CASSQEWGPSYEQYF
DNA: TGTGCCAGCAGCCAAGAATGGGGGCCCTCCTACGAGCAGTACTTC

D: NA
V: TRBV30
J: TRBJ1-6
size: few
CDR3: CAWSQRGKGSPLHF
DNA: TGTGCCTGGAGCCAAAGGGGAAAGGGTTCACCCCTCCACTTT

D: TRBD1
V: TRBV6-5
J: TRBJ1-1
size: NA
CDR3: CASSYPGQGPGTEAFF
DNA: TGTGCCAGCAGTTACCCCGGACAGGGGCCGGGTACTGAAGCTTTCTTT

D: NA
V: TRBV18
J: TRBJ1-1
size: NA
CDR3: CASSPAGGVQSGGSGAFF
DNA: TGTGCCAGCTCACCAGCCGGGGGAGTACAATCGGGCGGTAGTGGAGCTTTCTTT

D: NA
V: TRBV21-1
J: TRBJ2-7
size: NA
CDR3: CASSKDCPGHYEQYF
DNA: TGTGCCAGCAGCAAAGATTGTCCAGGACACTACGAGCAGTACTTC

D: NA
V: TRBV9
J: TRBJ1-3
size: NA
CDR3: CASSVHRDLEGNTIYF
DNA: TGTGCCAGCAGCGTGCACAGGGATCTGGAAGGAAACACCATATATTTT

D: NA
V: TRBV9
J: TRBJ1-4
size: NA
CDR3: CASSDGRSNEKLFF
DNA: TGTGCCAGCAGCGATGGGCGATCTAATGAAAAACTGTTTTTT

D: NA
V: TRBV9
J: TRBJ2-1
size: NA
CDR3: CASSVGWVAGEQFF
DNA: TGTGCCAGCAGCGTAGGTTGGGTTGCGGGTGAGCAGTTCTTC

D: NA
V: TRBV12-3/TRBV12-4
J: TRBJ1-5
size: NA
CDR3: CASSLSRAQPQHF
DNA: TGTGCCAGCAGTTTGTCCAGGGCCCAGCCCCAGCATTTT

D: NA
V: TRBV27
J: TRBJ2-7
size: once
CDR3: CASSLGDTYEQYF
DNA: TGTGCCAGCAGTTTAGGGGACACCTACGAGCAGTACTTC

D: TRBD1
V: TRBV6-1
J: TRBJ1-2
size: NA
CDR3: CASSEMTLTGFGYTF
DNA: TGTGCCAGCAGTGAGATGACTTTGACAGGGTTTGGCTACACCTTC

D: NA
V: TRBV4-2
J: TRBJ1-2
size: NA
CDR3: CASSQELGTNYGYTF
DNA: TGTGCCAGCAGCCAAGAACTAGGCACTAACTATGGCTACACCTTC

D: NA
V: TRBV6-5
J: TRBJ1-3
size: NA
CDR3: CASSYSIEGNTIYF
DNA: TGTGCCAGCAGTTACTCCATAGAAGGAAACACCATATATTTT

D: NA
V: TRBV2
J: TRBJ1-2
size: NA
CDR3: CASKNTGMGYGYTF
DNA: TGTGCCAGCAAAAATACAGGGATGGGCTATGGCTACACCTTC

D: TRBD2
V: TRBV9
J: TRBJ2-1
size: NA
CDR3: CASNMPGGLHNEQFF
DNA: TGTGCCAGCAACATGCCGGGGGGGCTCCACAATGAGCAGTTCTTC

D: NA
V: TRBV12-5
J: TRBJ2-7
size: NA
CDR3: CASGLSVYEQYF
DNA: TGTGCTAGTGGTTTGTCCGTTTACGAGCAGTACTTC

D: NA
V: TRBV27
J: TRBJ1-3
size: NA
CDR3: CASSFSGEIGNTIYF
DNA: TGTGCCAGCAGTTTCTCGGGAGAAATTGGAAACACCATATATTTT

D: NA
V: TRBV5-1
J: TRBJ2-1
size: many
CDR3: CASSSFDWNNEQFF
DNA: TGCGCCAGCAGCTCGTTTGACTGGAACAATGAGCAGTTCTTC

D: TRBD2
V: TRBV24-1
J: TRBJ2-1
size: NA
CDR3: CATSGISGGHEQFF
DNA: TGTGCCACCAGTGGGATTAGCGGGGGGCATGAGCAGTTCTTC

D: TRBD2
V: TRBV9
J: TRBJ2-7
size: NA
CDR3: CASSPSGGIYEQYF
DNA: TGTGCCAGCAGCCCCAGCGGGGGTATCTACGAGCAGTACTTC